A single sample is the source of the 20 T cell receptor beta chains below, sequenced in a study of blood T cell repertoires in COVID-19. Clones were read by immunoSEQ multiplex PCR, and TCRdb kept only the in-frame ones, dropping some. This sample has some 130,000 clones, with roughly 85% found just once. The sample was peripheral blood. The source is a human donor in a cohort sampled during active COVID-19.

The rearrangement uses TRBV7-2 and TRBJ2-4, with TRBD1 matching over 7 bases. J lost 8 bases, V lost 5 bases, and 12 bases had no gene match. The CDR3 length is 15 residues. Germline-derived CDR1 and CDR2 are SGHTA and FQGNSA. CDR3 protein: CASSQGVTKGYIQYF. Written as DNA, the CDR3 is TGTGCCAGCAGCCAGGGGGTCACTAAGGGGTACATTCAGTACTTC. Using reference TRBV7-2 and TRBJ2-4 for the parts outside the CDR3, the full variable domain is GAGVSQSPSNKVTEKGKDVELRCDPISGHTALYWYRQSLGQGLEFLIYFQGNSAPDKSGLPSDRFSAERTGGSVSTLTIQRTQQEDSAVYLCASSQGVTKGYIQYFGAGTRLSVL.

The J gene is TRBJ2-5, the V gene TRBV12-5, with 16 nucleotides matching TRBD2. CDR3 size: 16 residues. J was trimmed by 3 bases and V by 6 bases; bases with no gene match: 4. CDR1 and CDR2 from the germline V gene are LGHNT and FRNRAP. The CDR3 sequence is CASGTGTSGGEETQYF. Here the CDR3 DNA reads TGTGCTAGTGGGACCGGGACTAGCGGGGGGGAAGAGACCCAGTACTTC.

This clone was recorded only once. The rearrangement uses TRBV11-2 and TRBJ1-2; TRBD1 is a possible D gene (6 bases). The V end was cut by 1 base, the J end by 8 bases, with 11 bases between. Germline-derived CDR1 and CDR2 are SGHAT and FQNNGV. The CDR3 length is 13 residues. CDR3 residues: CASSLAGVMGYTF. The CDR3 coding sequence is TGTGCCAGCAGCTTAGCAGGGGTCATGGGCTACACCTTC.

For this clone: The same CDR3 can be traced to other DNA sequences in this sample. The chain is built from TRBV7-2 and TRBJ2-7; D gene unclear. This CDR3 has 11 residues. Trimming shortened V by 2 bases and J by 4 bases, and 3 bases separated the two germline ends. The germline V gene has CDR1 SGHTA and CDR2 FQGNSA. CDR3 DNA sequence: TGTGCCAGCAGCTTATATTACGAGCAGTACGTC. The encoded protein is CASSLYYEQYV.

The rearrangement links TRBV11-2 to TRBJ2-1, with D perhaps matching TRBD1 (6 bases). Per the germline V gene, CDR1 is SGHAT and CDR2 is FQNNGV. Deletions cut 2 bases from V and 9 bases from J, with 23 bases between. This CDR3 is 17 amino acids long. CDR3 DNA: TGTGCCAGCAGCTTAAACCGGGACCCCATAGGGGGTGGTGAGCAGTTCTTC. Amino acids: CASSLNRDPIGGGEQFF.

This clone has more than one count but fewer than ten. CDR3 nucleotide sequence: TGTGCCAGCCACCCGGGAACCTATGGCTACACCTTC. Its translation: CASHPGTYGYTF. The V call is TRBV6-6, the J call TRBJ1-2; no definite D call. The V gene's germline CDR1 is MNHNY and CDR2 SVGAGI (reference sequence). Deletions cut 8 bases from V and 4 bases from J, with 11 bases between. The CDR3 is made up of 12 amino acids.

The chain uses TRBV5-6 and TRBJ1-1; TRBD1 is a possible D gene (6 bases). The V gene lost 3 bases and the J gene lost 6 bases, with 9 bases spanning the gap. Germline V gives CDR1 SGHDT, CDR2 YYEEEE. CDR3 length equals 12 residues. The CDR3 loop is CASSSQGSEAFF. CDR3 DNA sequence: TGTGCCAGCAGCTCCCAGGGGTCTGAAGCTTTCTTT.

This rearrangement joins TRBV19 to TRBJ2-5, with 7 positions matching TRBD1. The CDR3 covers 13 residues. V dropped 6 bases and J dropped 4; count of bases not matched to a gene: 5. The germline CDR1 and CDR2 sequences are LNHDA and SQIVND (reference sequence). In DNA, the CDR3 is TGTGCCAGTAGAAATACAGGGGTAGAGACCCAGTACTTC. Translation gives CASRNTGVETQYF.

J is TRBJ1-5 and V is TRBV19; unclear D gene. Trimming stripped 3 bases from V and 4 bases from J, with 10 bases between. Germline-derived CDR1 and CDR2 are LNHDA and SQIVND (reference sequence). The CDR3 loop spans 14 amino acids. This CDR3 reads CASSIPFGNQPQHF. DNA for the CDR3: TGTGCCAGTAGTATCCCATTCGGTAATCAGCCCCAGCATTTT.

This chain links TRBV27 with TRBJ1-1; D uncertain. CDR3 size: 15 residues. V was shortened by 5 bases and J by 1 base, with 14 bases between the two germline ends. Germline values: CDR1 MNHEY, CDR2 SMNVEV (reference sequence). CDR3 amino acids: CASSPYQAGNTEAFF. In DNA form, the CDR3 reads TGTGCCAGCAGTCCCTACCAAGCCGGGAACACTGAAGCTTTCTTT.

V is TRBV19 and J is TRBJ1-5, with 8 bases lining up with TRBD1. CDR1 is LNHDA and CDR2 is SQIVND in the germline V gene (reference sequence). The CDR3 is 15 amino acids. V lost 3 bases and J lost 6; bases outside the gene matches: 7. The CDR3 nucleotides read TGTGCCAGTAGTATTCCGACAGGGGATGGTCAGCCCCAGCATTTT. Residues: CASSIPTGDGQPQHF.

The genes are TRBV7-3 and TRBJ2-2; no definite D call. The germline V and J ends were trimmed by 1 base and 4 bases, with 4 bases remaining between them. The CDR3 is 13 residues long. Germline-derived CDR1 and CDR2 are SGHTA and FQGTGA. For the CDR3, the DNA is TGTGCCAGCAGCTTAATCGTCACCGGGGAGCTGTTTTTT. This translates into CASSLIVTGELFF.

This chain links TRBV19 with TRBJ2-2, with a tentative D call TRBD2 (5 bases). The CDR3 runs 13 residues. Germline assignment: CDR1 LNHDA and CDR2 SQIVND (reference sequence). Deletions cut 1 base from V and 5 bases from J, with 5 bases between. CDR3: CASSIAGTGELFF. The CDR3 DNA sequence: TGTGCCAGTAGTATAGCGGGAACCGGGGAGCTGTTTTTT.

The V and J genes are TRBV11-2 and TRBJ1-4, with D perhaps TRBD1 (5 bases). Germline CDR1 and CDR2: SGHAT and FQNNGV. The CDR3 extends over 14 amino acids. Trimming left V 0 bases short and J 8 bases short, with 10 bases between. The CDR3 nucleotides are TGTGCCAGCAGCTTAGATGGGGGGGACGAAAAACTGTTTTTT. This translates into CASSLDGGDEKLFF.

The table lists this clone with a few counts. The chain recombines TRBV30 with TRBJ1-4, with D uncertain. CDR1 and CDR2 from the germline V gene are GTSNPN and SVGIG (reference sequence). CDR3 size: 17 residues. The V and J ends lost 0 bases and 5 bases respectively, with 19 bases between them. CDR3 sequence (DNA): TGTGCCTGGAGTGTACTGGGTGGAATAGCTCTAAATGAAAAACTGTTTTTT. This sequence encodes CAWSVLGGIALNEKLFF. Full variable domain (rest looked up from reference TRBV30 and TRBJ1-4): SQTIHQWPATLVQPVGSPLSLECTVEGTSNPNLYWYRQAAGRGLQLLFYSVGIGQISSEVPQNLSASRPQDRQFILSSKKLLLSDSGFYLCAWSVLGGIALNEKLFFGSGTQLSVL.

The V call is TRBV9, the J call TRBJ2-2; D might be TRBD1 (6 bases). This CDR3 comprises 15 residues. Trimming took 0 bases from V and 5 from J, leaving 11 bases between them. Looked up from germline, CDR1 is SGDLS and CDR2 is YYNGEE. DNA for the CDR3: TGTGCCAGCAGCGTAGAAGGGGGTCGGACCGGGGAGCTGTTTTTT. It translates to CASSVEGGRTGELFF.

This clone has a single count. The chain's CDR3 is CACPRGLYYGYTF. CDR3 nucleotide sequence: TGTGCCTGCCCTAGGGGGCTTTACTATGGCTACACCTTC. The rearrangement joins TRBV30 to TRBJ1-2; 7 bases fit TRBD1. Trimming took 6 bases from V and 3 from J; bases not matched to a gene: 7. The CDR3 totals 13 residues. Germline V lookup: CDR1 GTSNPN, CDR2 SVGIG (reference sequence).

This chain uses TRBV7-2 with TRBJ1-4, with D unclear. The V and J ends lost 3 bases and 8 bases respectively, with 10 bases between them. This CDR3 is 13 amino acids long. CDR1 and CDR2 from the germline V gene are SGHTA and FQGNSA. The CDR3 DNA is TGTGCCAGCAGCTTTGGCTTTGGCGAAAAACTGTTTTTT. The encoded protein is CASSFGFGEKLFF.

V gene TRBV7-9 combines with J gene TRBJ2-1, with unresolved D. In germline, CDR1 is SEHNR, CDR2 FQNEAQ (reference sequence). The ends were cut back, 1 base at V and 6 bases at J, with 7 bases in the middle. The CDR3 covers 13 residues. CDR3 loop: CASSLGQFNEQFF. The CDR3 DNA sequence: TGTGCCAGCAGCTTAGGCCAGTTCAATGAGCAGTTCTTC.

The chain combines TRBV30 with TRBJ1-5; possibly TRBD1 for D (5 bases). This CDR3 is 13 amino acids long. Germline CDR1 reads GTSNPN; CDR2 reads SVGIG (reference sequence). The V gene lost 0 bases and the J gene lost 4 bases, with 7 bases spanning the gap. The DNA of the CDR3 is TGTGCCTGGAGTGTAGGGGAAAATCAGCCCCAGCATTTT. It translates to CAWSVGENQPQHF.